This is a list of T cell receptor beta chains from one sample in a study of post-analysis software for immune sequencing data. TCRdb redid the calling of the PCR reads with MiXCR, one entry per CDR3 protein. The data show roughly 570,000 distinct CDR3 sequences, roughly 34% seen once. The sequenced material came from blood. The receptor source for this set is a girl younger than 18 with multiple sclerosis. Each CDR3 is given with its conserved first and last residue. D genes are given only for firm matches. Where a row states a size, it is once, few, many or the class of an expanded clone; other rows omit it.

v_call,j_call,d_call,clone_size,cdr3_nt,cdr3_aa
TRBV6-5,TRBJ2-1,TRBD2,few,TGTGCCAGCAGTTTAAGGGGACTAAACAATGAGCAGTTCTTC,CASSLRGLNNEQFF
TRBV25-1,TRBJ2-3,.,few,TGTGCCAGTACCCCGGACACGCGATACACAGATACGCAGTATTTT,CASTPDTRYTDTQYF
TRBV9,TRBJ2-7,.,.,TGTGCCAGCAGCGTAGGAACGATTAGTACCTACAATGAGCAGTACTTC,CASSVGTISTYNEQYF
TRBV11-2,TRBJ2-5,TRBD2,.,TGTGCCAGCAGCACCCCAGCCCCAGCGGGGGATGGGGAGACCCAGTACTTC,CASSTPAPAGDGETQYF
TRBV3-1,TRBJ2-3,.,.,TGTGCCAGCAGCCTGGGGAGCTTACGCACAGATACGCAGTATTTT,CASSLGSLRTDTQYF
TRBV5-5,TRBJ1-4,.,once,TGTGCCAGCAGCCGGACGGATGAAAAACTGTTTTTT,CASSRTDEKLFF
TRBV6-5,TRBJ1-2,.,.,TGTGCCAGCAGTTACTCGAGAAGTACTAACTATGGCTACACCTTC,CASSYSRSTNYGYTF
TRBV5-1,TRBJ1-6,.,.,TGCGCCAGCAGCTTGGAGGGTGGATCGGGTAATTTACCCCTCCACTTT,CASSLEGGSGNLPLHF
TRBV14,TRBJ1-2,.,.,TGTGCCAGCAGCCCGAGGGAGGGGTCTGGCTACACCTTC,CASSPREGSGYTF
TRBV5-6,TRBJ2-1,.,many,TGTGCCAGCAGCTCCTCTGGGGGGATTTTCGGGTGGAATGAGCAGTTCTTC,CASSSSGGIFGWNEQFF
TRBV29-1,TRBJ1-6,TRBD1,few,TGCAGCGTCGGGACAGGGCTAGATAATTCACCCCTCCACTTT,CSVGTGLDNSPLHF